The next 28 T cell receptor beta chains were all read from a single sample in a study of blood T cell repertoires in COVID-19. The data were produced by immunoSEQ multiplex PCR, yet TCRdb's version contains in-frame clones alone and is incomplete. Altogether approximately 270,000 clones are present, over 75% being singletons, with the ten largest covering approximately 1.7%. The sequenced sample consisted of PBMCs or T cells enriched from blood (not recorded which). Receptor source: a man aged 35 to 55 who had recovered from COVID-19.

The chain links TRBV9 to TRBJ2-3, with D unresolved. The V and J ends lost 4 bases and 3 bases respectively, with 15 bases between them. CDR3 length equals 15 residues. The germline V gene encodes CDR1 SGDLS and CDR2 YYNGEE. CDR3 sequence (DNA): TGTGCCAGCAGCTCAAACCCCGGGTTAACAGATACGCAGTATTTT. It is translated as CASSSNPGLTDTQYF.

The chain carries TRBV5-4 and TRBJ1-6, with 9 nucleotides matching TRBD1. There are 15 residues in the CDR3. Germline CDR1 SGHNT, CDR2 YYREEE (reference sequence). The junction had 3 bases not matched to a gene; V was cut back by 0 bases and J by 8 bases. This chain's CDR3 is CASSLGDREHSPLHF. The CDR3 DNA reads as TGTGCCAGCAGCTTGGGGGACAGGGAGCATTCACCCCTCCACTTT.

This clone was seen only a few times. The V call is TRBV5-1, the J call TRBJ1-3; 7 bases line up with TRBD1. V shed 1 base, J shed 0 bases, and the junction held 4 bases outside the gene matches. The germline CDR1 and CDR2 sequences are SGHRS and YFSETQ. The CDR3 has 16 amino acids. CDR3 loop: CASSLSGQISGNTIYF. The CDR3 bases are TGCGCCAGCAGCTTGTCGGGACAGATCTCTGGAAACACCATATATTTT.

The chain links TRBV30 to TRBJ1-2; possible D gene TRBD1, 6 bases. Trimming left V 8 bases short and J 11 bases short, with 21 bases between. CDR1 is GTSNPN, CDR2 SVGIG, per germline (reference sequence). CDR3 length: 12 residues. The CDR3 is CARPGPGAGYTF. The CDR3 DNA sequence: TGTGCCCGCCCGGGTCCAGGGGCTGGATACACCTTC.

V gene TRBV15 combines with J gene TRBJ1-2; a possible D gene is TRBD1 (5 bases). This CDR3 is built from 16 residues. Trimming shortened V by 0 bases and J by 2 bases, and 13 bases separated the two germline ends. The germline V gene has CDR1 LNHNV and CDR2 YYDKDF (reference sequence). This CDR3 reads CATSREPWGENYGYTF. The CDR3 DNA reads TGTGCCACCAGCAGAGAACCGTGGGGGGAAAACTATGGCTACACCTTC.

CDR3 amino acids: CASSYGGDQPQHF. The CDR3 DNA reads TGTGCCAGCAGTTACGGGGGGGACCAGCCCCAGCATTTT. The chain combines TRBV27 with TRBJ1-5; the D gene is possibly TRBD1 (5 bases). Germline CDR1 reads MNHEY; CDR2 reads SMNVEV (reference sequence). The CDR3 loop spans 13 amino acids. Trimming took off 4 bases at V and 7 bases at J, with 11 bases between the two ends.

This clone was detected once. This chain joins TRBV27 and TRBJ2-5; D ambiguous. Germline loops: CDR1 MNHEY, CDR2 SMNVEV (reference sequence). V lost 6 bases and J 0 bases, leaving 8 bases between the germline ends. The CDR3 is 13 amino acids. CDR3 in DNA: TGTGCCAGCAGCGAGACAAACCAAGAGACCCAGTACTTC. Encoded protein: CASSETNQETQYF.

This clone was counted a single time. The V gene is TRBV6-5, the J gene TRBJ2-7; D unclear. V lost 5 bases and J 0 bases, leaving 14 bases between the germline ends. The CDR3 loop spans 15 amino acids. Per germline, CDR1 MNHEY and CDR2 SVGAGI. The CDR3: CASSTPTRGSYEQYF. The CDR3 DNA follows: TGTGCCAGCAGTACCCCCACGCGCGGCTCCTACGAGCAGTACTTC.

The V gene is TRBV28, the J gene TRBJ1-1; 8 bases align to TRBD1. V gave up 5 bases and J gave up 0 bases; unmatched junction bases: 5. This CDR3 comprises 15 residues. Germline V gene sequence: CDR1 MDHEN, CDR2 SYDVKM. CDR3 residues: CASSRDRPMNTEAFF. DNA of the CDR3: TGTGCCAGCAGTCGGGACAGGCCCATGAACACTGAAGCTTTCTTT.

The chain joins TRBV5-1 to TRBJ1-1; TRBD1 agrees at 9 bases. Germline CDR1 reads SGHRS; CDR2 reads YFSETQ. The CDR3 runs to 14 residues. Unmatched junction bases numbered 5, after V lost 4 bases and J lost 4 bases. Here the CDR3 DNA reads TGCGCCAGCAGCGGACAGGGGCCGGGCACTGAAGCTTTCTTT. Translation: CASSGQGPGTEAFF.

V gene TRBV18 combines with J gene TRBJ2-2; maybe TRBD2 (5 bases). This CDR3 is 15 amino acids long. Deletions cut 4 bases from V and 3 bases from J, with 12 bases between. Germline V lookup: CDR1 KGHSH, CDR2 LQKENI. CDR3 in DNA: TGTGCCAGCTCACTGAGAGGGTCGGACACCGGGGAGCTGTTTTTT. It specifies CASSLRGSDTGELFF.

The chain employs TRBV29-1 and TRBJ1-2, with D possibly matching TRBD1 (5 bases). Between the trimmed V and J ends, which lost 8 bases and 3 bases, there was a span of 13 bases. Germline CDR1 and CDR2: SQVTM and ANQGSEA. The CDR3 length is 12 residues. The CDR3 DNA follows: TGCAGCATCAGGGAATTAGACTATGGCTACACCTTC. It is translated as CSIRELDYGYTF.

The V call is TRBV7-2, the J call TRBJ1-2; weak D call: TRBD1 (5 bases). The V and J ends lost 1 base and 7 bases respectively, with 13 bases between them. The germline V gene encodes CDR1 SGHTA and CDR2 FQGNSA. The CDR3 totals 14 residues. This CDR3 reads CASSLETVGVGYTF. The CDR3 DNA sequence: TGTGCCAGCAGCTTAGAAACTGTAGGGGTTGGCTACACCTTC.

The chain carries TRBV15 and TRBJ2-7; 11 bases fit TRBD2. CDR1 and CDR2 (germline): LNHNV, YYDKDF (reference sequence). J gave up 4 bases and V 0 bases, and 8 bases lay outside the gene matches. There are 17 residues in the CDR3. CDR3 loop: CATSRELLAGDWYEQYF. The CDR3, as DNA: TGTGCCACCAGCAGAGAGTTACTAGCGGGAGATTGGTACGAGCAGTACTTC.

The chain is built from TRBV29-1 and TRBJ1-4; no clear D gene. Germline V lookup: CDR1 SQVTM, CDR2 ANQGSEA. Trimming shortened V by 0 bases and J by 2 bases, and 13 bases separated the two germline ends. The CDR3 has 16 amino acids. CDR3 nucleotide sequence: TGCAGCGTTGAAGAAAGAGGGTTTGGGACTAATGAAAAACTGTTTTTT. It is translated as CSVEERGFGTNEKLFF.

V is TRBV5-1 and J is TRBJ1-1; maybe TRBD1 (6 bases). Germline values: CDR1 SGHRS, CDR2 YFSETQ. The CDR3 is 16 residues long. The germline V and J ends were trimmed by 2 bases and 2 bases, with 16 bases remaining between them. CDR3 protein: CASSFSPTGPNTEAFF. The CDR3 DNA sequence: TGCGCCAGCAGCTTTTCTCCGACAGGACCAAACACTGAAGCTTTCTTT.

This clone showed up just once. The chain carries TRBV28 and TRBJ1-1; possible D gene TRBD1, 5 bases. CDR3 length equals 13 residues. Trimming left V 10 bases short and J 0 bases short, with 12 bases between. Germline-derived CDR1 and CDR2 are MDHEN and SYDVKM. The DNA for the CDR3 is TGTGCCACAAGACAGATCATGAACACTGAAGCTTTCTTT. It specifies CATRQIMNTEAFF.

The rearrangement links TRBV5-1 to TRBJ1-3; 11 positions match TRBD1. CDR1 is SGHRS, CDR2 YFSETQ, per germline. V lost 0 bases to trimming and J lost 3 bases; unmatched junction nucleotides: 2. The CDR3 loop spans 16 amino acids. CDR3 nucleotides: TGCGCCAGCAGCTTGGATGGGACAGGGGGTGGAAACACCATATATTTT. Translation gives CASSLDGTGGGNTIYF.

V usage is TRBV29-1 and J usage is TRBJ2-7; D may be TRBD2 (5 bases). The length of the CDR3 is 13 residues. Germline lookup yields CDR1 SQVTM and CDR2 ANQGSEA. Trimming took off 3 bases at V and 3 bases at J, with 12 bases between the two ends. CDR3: CSVEVADYYEQYF. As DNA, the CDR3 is TGCAGCGTTGAGGTGGCCGACTACTACGAGCAGTACTTC.

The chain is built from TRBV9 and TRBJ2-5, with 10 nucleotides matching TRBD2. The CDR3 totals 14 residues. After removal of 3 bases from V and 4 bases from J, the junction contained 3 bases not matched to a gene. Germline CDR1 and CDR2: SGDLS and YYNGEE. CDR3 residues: CASSAIAGGETQYF. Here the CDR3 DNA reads TGTGCCAGCAGCGCAATAGCGGGAGGAGAGACCCAGTACTTC.

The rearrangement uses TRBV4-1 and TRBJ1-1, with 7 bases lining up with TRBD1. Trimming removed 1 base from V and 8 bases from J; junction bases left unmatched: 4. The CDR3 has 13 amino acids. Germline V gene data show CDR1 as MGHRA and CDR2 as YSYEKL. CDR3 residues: CASSQGQGEEAFF. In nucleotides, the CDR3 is TGCGCCAGCAGCCAAGGACAGGGTGAGGAAGCTTTCTTT.

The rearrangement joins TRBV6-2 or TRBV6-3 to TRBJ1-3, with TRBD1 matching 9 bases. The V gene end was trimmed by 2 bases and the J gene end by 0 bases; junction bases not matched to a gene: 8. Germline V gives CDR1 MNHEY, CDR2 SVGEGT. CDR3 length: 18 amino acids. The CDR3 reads CASSYPRDRAGSGNTIYF. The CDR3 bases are TGTGCCAGCAGTTACCCGCGGGACAGGGCCGGCTCTGGAAACACCATATATTTT.

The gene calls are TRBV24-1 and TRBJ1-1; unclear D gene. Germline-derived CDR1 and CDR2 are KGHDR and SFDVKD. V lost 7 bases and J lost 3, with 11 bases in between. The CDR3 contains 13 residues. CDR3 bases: TGTGCCACCAGGAAGGGAGGAGACACTGAAGCTTTCTTT. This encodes CATRKGGDTEAFF.

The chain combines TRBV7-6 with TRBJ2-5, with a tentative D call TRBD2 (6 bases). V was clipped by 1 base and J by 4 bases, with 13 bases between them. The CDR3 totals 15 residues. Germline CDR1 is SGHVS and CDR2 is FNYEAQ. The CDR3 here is CASSLELAERETQYF. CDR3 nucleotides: TGTGCCAGCAGCTTAGAACTAGCCGAACGAGAGACCCAGTACTTC.

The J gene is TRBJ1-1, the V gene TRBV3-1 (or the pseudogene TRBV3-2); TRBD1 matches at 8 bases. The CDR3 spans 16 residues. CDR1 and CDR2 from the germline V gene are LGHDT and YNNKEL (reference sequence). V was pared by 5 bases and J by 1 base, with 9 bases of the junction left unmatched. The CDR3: CASSNPNQGANTEAFF. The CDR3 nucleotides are TGTGCCAGCAGCAACCCCAACCAGGGGGCGAACACTGAAGCTTTCTTT.

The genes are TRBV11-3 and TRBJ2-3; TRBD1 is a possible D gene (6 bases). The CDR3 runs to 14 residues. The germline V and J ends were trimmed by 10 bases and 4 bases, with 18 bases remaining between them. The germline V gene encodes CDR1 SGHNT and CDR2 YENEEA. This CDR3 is CATSVGTNADTQYF. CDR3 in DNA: TGTGCCACCTCGGTCGGGACAAATGCAGATACGCAGTATTTT.

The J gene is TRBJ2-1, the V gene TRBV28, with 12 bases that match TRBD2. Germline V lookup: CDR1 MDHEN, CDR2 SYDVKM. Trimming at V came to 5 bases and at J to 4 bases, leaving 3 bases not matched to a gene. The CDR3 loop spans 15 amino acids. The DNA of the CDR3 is TGTGCCAGCAGTGCCGGACTAGCGGGATACAATGAGCAGTTCTTC. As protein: CASSAGLAGYNEQFF. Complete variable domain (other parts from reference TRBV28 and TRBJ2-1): DVKVTQSSRYLVKRTGEKVFLECVQDMDHENMFWYRQDPGLGLRLIYFSYDVKMKEKGDIPEGYSVSREKKERFSLILESASTNQTSMYLCASSAGLAGYNEQFFGPGTRLTVL.

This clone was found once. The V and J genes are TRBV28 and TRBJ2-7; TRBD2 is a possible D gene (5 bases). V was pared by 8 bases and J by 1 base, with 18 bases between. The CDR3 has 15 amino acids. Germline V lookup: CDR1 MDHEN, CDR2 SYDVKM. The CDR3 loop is CASGGWSSWSYEQYF. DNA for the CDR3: TGTGCCAGCGGAGGTTGGTCTAGCTGGTCCTACGAGCAGTACTTC.